This T cell receptor beta chain emerged from a study of CD8 T cells in ankylosing spondylitis. TCRdb itself ran the 5' RACE reads through MiXCR, one entry per CDR3 protein. This repertoire shows 250,000 to 350,000 distinct CDR3 sequences, 20% found once; its top ten account for about 8%. Whole-study findings and limits: Clones that were linked to disease were CD8+ and were relatively rare in peripheral blood.

Notes on this clonotype: Its antigen is still unknown.

The germline V and J ends were trimmed by 5 bases and 1 base, with 14 bases remaining between them. The germline gives CDR1 DFQATT, CDR2 SNEGSKA (reference sequence). The CDR3 spans 14 residues. Sequencing used blood, either unsorted or a sorted T cell fraction (not recorded which). The receptor's source is a male donor with ankylosing spondylitis or in good health (not recorded which). The V and J genes are TRBV20-1 and TRBJ1-1, with a possible D match to TRBD1 (5 bases). In nucleotides, the CDR3 is TGCAGTGCTGGCGTCGGGGCCCCGAACACTGAAGCTTTCTTT. The encoded protein is CSAGVGAPNTEAFF.